One and the same sample provided the 11 T cell receptor beta chains below, sequenced in a study of regulatory T cells in long-lasting Graves disease. Libraries of TCR beta came from iRepertoire HTBI primers plus Arm-PCR of CDR3 regions. Via MiXCR, TCRdb re-called the multiplex PCR reads, giving one row per CDR3 protein. Among 550,000 or so distinct CDR3 sequences listed, more than 10% were seen once. Stated time point: newly diagnosed GD, antithyroid drugs for less than 3 months. From RNA extracted from PBMCs, the TCR library was made. These data also formed part of another study, on T cells in Graves' hyperthyroidism and ophthalmopathy.

Sequences were derived from peripheral blood mononuclear cells (PBMCs), sampled at new diagnosis, from a patient treated with antithyroid drugs. The source is a woman in her 30s with Graves disease.

This clonotype turned up a few times. The J gene is TRBJ2-5, the V gene TRBV14; TRBD2 is a possible D gene (5 bases). The germline CDR1 and CDR2 sequences are SGHDN and FVKESK. Trimming stripped 4 bases from V and 5 bases from J, with 23 bases between. The CDR3 consists of 17 residues. The CDR3 region has the DNA TGTGCCAGCAGCCGCGGACCAGTAGCCAACGGCGGGGAGACCCAGTACTTC. Translation gives CASSRGPVANGGETQYF.

The rearrangement links TRBV20-1 to TRBJ2-5, with a weak D call TRBD2 (6 bases). Trimming shortened V by 3 bases and J by 4 bases, and 15 bases separated the two germline ends. Germline V lookup: CDR1 DFQATT, CDR2 SNEGSKA (reference sequence). This CDR3 has 14 residues. CDR3 in amino acids: CSARGLEGSETQYF. CDR3 nucleotide sequence: TGCAGTGCTAGGGGGTTGGAGGGTTCAGAGACCCAGTACTTC.

In its sample, this clonotype was seen a few times. The V and J genes are TRBV7-2 and TRBJ2-1; 11 nucleotides match TRBD2. CDR1 and CDR2 (germline): SGHTA, FQGNSA. J was trimmed by 0 bases and V by 5 bases; bases with no gene match: 12. This CDR3 contains 19 residues. The CDR3 region has the DNA TGTGCCAGCAGCCGACTAGCGGGGACGAGGTGGGGCTCCTACAATGAGCAGTTCTTC. The encoded protein is CASSRLAGTRWGSYNEQFF.

This clonotype was counted at least ten times. The rearrangement joins TRBV11-2 to TRBJ2-2; tentatively, D is TRBD1 (7 bases). Germline CDR1 is SGHAT and CDR2 is FQNNGV. The CDR3 loop spans 15 amino acids. Trimming stripped 5 bases from V and 4 bases from J, with 14 bases between. For the CDR3, the DNA is TGTGCCAGCAGCATCGTCAGGGGGGCCACCGGGGAGCTGTTTTTT. Translating it yields CASSIVRGATGELFF.

This clonotype was seen ten or more times. The chain carries TRBV6-9 and TRBJ2-7; D might be TRBD2 (7 bases). Germline values: CDR1 MNHGY, CDR2 SVAAGI. Trimming shortened V by 3 bases and J by 0 bases, and 18 bases separated the two germline ends. CDR3 length: 17 amino acids. Here the CDR3 reads CASSYSRGRASSYEQYF. The CDR3 nucleotides are TGTGCCAGCAGTTACTCTAGGGGGAGGGCCTCCTCCTACGAGCAGTACTTC.

This clonotype has at least ten counts. This rearrangement joins TRBV11-2 to TRBJ2-7; a possible D gene is TRBD1 (5 bases). This CDR3 comprises 14 residues. Trimming left V 3 bases short and J 3 bases short, with 12 bases between. CDR1 is SGHAT and CDR2 is FQNNGV in the germline V gene. The CDR3 DNA is TGTGCCAGCAGCTTGGACAACTATAACTACGAGCAGTACTTC. Protein product: CASSLDNYNYEQYF.

The sample holds many counts of this clonotype. The chain has TRBV12-3 or TRBV12-4 and TRBJ1-2; a weak D match, TRBD1 (6 bases). The V end lost 2 bases, the J end lost 6 bases, and 10 bases lay between the germline ends. The CDR3 consists of 13 residues. CDR3 DNA sequence: TGTGCCAGCAGTTTAATGCAGGGGAATGGCTACACCTTC. As protein: CASSLMQGNGYTF.

There are a few counts of this clonotype. The rearrangement uses TRBV7-2 and TRBJ1-4; no clear D. Between the trimmed V and J ends, which lost 5 bases and 3 bases, there was a span of 13 bases. Germline values: CDR1 SGHTA, CDR2 FQGNSA. CDR3 length: 15 amino acids. CDR3 coding DNA: TGTGCCAGCAGCCCCCAAAGAATCGCTAATGAAAAACTGTTTTTT. Its protein product is CASSPQRIANEKLFF. The complete variable domain, with remaining parts taken from reference TRBV7-2 and TRBJ1-4, reads GAGVSQSPSNKVTEKGKDVELRCDPISGHTALYWYRQSLGQGLEFLIYFQGNSAPDKSGLPSDRFSAERTGGSVSTLTIQRTQQEDSAVYLCASSPQRIANEKLFFGSGTQLSVL.

The table lists this clonotype with a few counts. The chain links TRBV6-1 to TRBJ1-4; 12 bases match TRBD1. The CDR3 consists of 20 residues. Trimming removed 4 bases from V and 7 bases from J; junction bases left unmatched: 19. Germline CDR1 and CDR2: MNHNS and SASEGT. This CDR3 reads CASSVSYFPGQGAFGEKLFF. CDR3 nucleotides: TGTGCCAGCAGTGTATCCTACTTTCCGGGACAGGGGGCGTTTGGTGAAAAACTGTTTTTT.

V gene TRBV7-9 combines with J gene TRBJ1-2, with D maybe TRBD1 (6 bases). Between the trimmed V and J ends, which lost 1 base and 7 bases, there was a span of 16 bases. Germline CDR1 is SEHNR and CDR2 is FQNEAQ (reference sequence). This CDR3 has 15 amino acids. Here the CDR3 reads CASSLGGTQYRGYTF. The CDR3 nucleotides read TGTGCCAGCAGCTTAGGAGGGACACAGTATCGTGGCTACACCTTC. Full variable domain (outside the CDR3, taken from reference TRBV7-9 and TRBJ1-2): DTGVSQNPRHKITKRGQNVTFRCDPISEHNRLYWYRQTLGQGPEFLTYFQNEAQLEKSRLLSDRFSAERPKGSFSTLEIQRTEQGDSAMYLCASSLGGTQYRGYTFGSGTRLTVV.

In its sample, this clonotype was seen a few times. A far larger clone is just one base off, so this is likely a read error. This chain links TRBV24-1 with TRBJ2-7; D is perhaps TRBD1 or TRBD2 (7 bases each). Between the trimmed V and J ends, which lost 3 bases and 7 bases, there was a span of 27 bases. The CDR3 is made up of 18 amino acids. In germline, CDR1 is KGHDR, CDR2 SFDVKD. The CDR3 bases are TGTGCCACCAGTGATCCCAGGGGGAGCGGGAAGGTCTACAATGAGCAGTACTTC. It is translated as CATSDPRGSGKVYNEQYF.